A single TCR beta chain is shown here with its context. The record originates from a study of blood T cell repertoires in COVID-19. On the study more broadly: Some COVID-19 samples were acute and others convalescent; all came from the United States, Italy and Spain. T cells, B-cell-depleted T cells, or PBMCs provided the cDNA or gDNA that served as material.

The cohort comprised adults aged 18 to 89 years residing in about two dozen US areas. The CDR3 consists of 14 residues. Between the trimmed V and J ends, which lost 1 base and 6 bases, there was a span of 10 bases. Germline V CDR1 and CDR2: SGHNT, YYREEE (reference sequence). Authors' analysis steps: Nucleated cell counts were estimated from reference gene primer amplification. Produced via immunoSEQ multiplex PCR; TCRdb's table is partial and in-frame only. Clonal size and the V and J genes are those of that table, whereas D and trimming came from the DNA. In the table there are about 250,000 clones, almost 85% of which are singletons.

This clonotype originated in a woman aged 50 to 60 with acute COVID-19. This sequence joins TRBV5-4 and TRBJ1-4; D gene uncertain. Sequenced sample: PBMCs or T cells enriched from blood (not recorded which). The DNA for the CDR3 is TGTGCCAGCAGCTTGACCGGAGTAGATGAAAAACTGTTTTTT. Amino acids: CASSLTGVDEKLFF.